A selection of T cell receptor beta chains follows, all from one sample in a study of post-analysis software for immune sequencing data. TCRdb re-called the PCR reads with MiXCR, one entry per CDR3 protein. The sample lists 750,000 to 950,000 distinct CDR3 sequences, 46% occurring once. The specimen sequenced was blood. These receptors came from a girl aged 10 to 17 with multiple sclerosis. Both conserved end residues are part of each CDR3. Each record gives: V gene, J gene, clone size, D gene, CDR3 DNA, CDR3 protein. D genes are given only for firm matches. Expanded clones get a size class; other rows say once, few or many, or leave the size out.

>TRBV6-2/TRBV6-3|TRBJ1-2|.|.
TGTGCCAGCAGTTACGGTGTTCCCGGCTACACCTTC
CASSYGVPGYTF
>TRBV20-1|TRBJ2-3|.|TRBD2
TGCAGTGCTAGAGGCCTGGCCAGCGGGAGGCGGGATACGCAGTATTTT
CSARGLASGRRDTQYF
>TRBV6-1|TRBJ2-7|.|.
TGTGCCAGCAGTGAAACGGGCAGATTACTCGAGCAGTACTTC
CASSETGRLLEQYF
>TRBV6-2/TRBV6-3|TRBJ1-1|.|.
TGTGCCAGCAGTTACGGGGCAGATTTGAACACTGAAGCTTTCTTT
CASSYGADLNTEAFF
>TRBV3-1|TRBJ2-4|.|.
TGTGCCAGCAGCCTCCAAGCCAGGGGATGGAGGGACAAAAACATTCAGTACTTC
CASSLQARGWRDKNIQYF
>TRBV9|TRBJ1-1|.|TRBD1
TGTGCCAGCAGCGTGACAGGGGGCCACACTGAAGCTTTCTTT
CASSVTGGHTEAFF
>TRBV5-5|TRBJ1-5|once|.
TGTGCCAGCAGCTCGGCTTGGGGGGTTGACCAGCCCCAGCATTTT
CASSSAWGVDQPQHF
>TRBV30|TRBJ2-1|.|TRBD1
TGTGCCTGGCCTAGACAGGACAGGAAGGATGAGCAGTTCTTC
CAWPRQDRKDEQFF
>TRBV20-1|TRBJ2-1|.|.
TGCAGCGCCTGGGGGCGCCTATACAATGAGCAGTTCTTC
CSAWGRLYNEQFF
>TRBV6-5|TRBJ1-2|few|.
TGTGCCAGCACCGAGCAAAACACGCCTTTCTATGGCTACACCTTC
CASTEQNTPFYGYTF
>TRBV6-1|TRBJ1-2|.|.
TGTGCCAGCAGGTCGCGGGAGGCTAACTATGGCTACACCTTC
CASRSREANYGYTF
>TRBV2|TRBJ2-7|.|.
TGTGCCAGCAAGGGACACCTCTACGAGCAGTACTTC
CASKGHLYEQYF
>TRBV11-2|TRBJ2-1|once|TRBD1
TGTGCCAGCAGTCGAGAGGGACAGGGTATGAATGGGCAGTTCTTC
CASSREGQGMNGQFF
>TRBV12-3/TRBV12-4|TRBJ2-7|few|TRBD1
TGTGCCAGCAGTCGTGTCGGGACAGGGAACTACGAGCAGTACTTC
CASSRVGTGNYEQYF
>TRBV20-1|TRBJ2-5|.|.
TGCAGTGCTAGAGATAAGGGTTTGGAGACCCAGTACTTC
CSARDKGLETQYF
>TRBV20-1|TRBJ2-1|.|.
TGCAGTGCTAGAGATCCCCGGACAGTCGTAGGGTACAATGAGCAGTTCTTC
CSARDPRTVVGYNEQFF
>TRBV7-2|TRBJ2-5|few|TRBD1
TGTGCCAGCAGCTCCTACAGGGGGCAAGAGACCCAGTACTTC
CASSSYRGQETQYF
>TRBV20-1|TRBJ1-1|.|TRBD1
TGCAGTGCTAGAGATACTGGACAGGGGTTCCCTGAAGCTTTCTTT
CSARDTGQGFPEAFF
>TRBV12-3/TRBV12-4|TRBJ2-1|.|TRBD2
TGTGCCAGCAGTCAAACCGGGACTAGCGGGAAAATTGAGCAGTTCTTC
CASSQTGTSGKIEQFF
>TRBV9|TRBJ2-3|few|.
TGTGCCAGCAGCGCGGCGACTAGTCTAGCAGATACGCAGTATTTT
CASSAATSLADTQYF
>TRBV7-8|TRBJ2-1|.|.
TGTGCCAGCAGCCCCCTAGCGCTTCCCCACAATGAGCAGTTCTTC
CASSPLALPHNEQFF
>TRBV28|TRBJ1-2|.|.
TGTGCCAGCAGTTTAGTGGACACTACTAACTATGGCTACACCTTC
CASSLVDTTNYGYTF
>TRBV10-3|TRBJ2-3|.|TRBD2
TGTGCCATCAGGGGACTAGCGGACTACACAGATACGCAGTATTTT
CAIRGLADYTDTQYF
>TRBV3-1|TRBJ2-4|.|TRBD2
TGTGCCAGCAGCCAACCAGCGGGAGAGATCAACATTCAGTACTTC
CASSQPAGEINIQYF
>TRBV4-3|TRBJ2-4|.|.
TGCGCCAGCAGCCAAGATTGGCAGGGGGCGGGGGAGCAGTACTTC
CASSQDWQGAGEQYF
>TRBV4-3|TRBJ2-4|.|TRBD2
TGCGCCAGCAGCCATGGACTAGCGGATAAAAACATTCAGTACTTC
CASSHGLADKNIQYF
>TRBV5-1|TRBJ2-6|.|.
TGCGCCAGCAGCTTGAGGGGGGATCGACTTGACTCTGGGGCCAACGTCCTGACTTTC
CASSLRGDRLDSGANVLTF
>TRBV29-1|TRBJ2-1|once|TRBD2
TGCAGCGTCACACTTGGGTTGACTAGCGGGAGAGGCAATGAGCAGTTCTTC
CSVTLGLTSGRGNEQFF
>TRBV7-6|TRBJ2-7|.|.
TGTGCCAGCAGTCTCGACAGTATGAGGGCCTACGAGCAGTACTTC
CASSLDSMRAYEQYF
>TRBV20-1|TRBJ2-1|.|.
TGCAGTGCCAGGACCAGCTTGGGCTACAATGAGCAGTTCTTC
CSARTSLGYNEQFF
>TRBV12-3/TRBV12-4|TRBJ1-1|.|TRBD1
TGTGCCAGCACGTCTCCGGGACAGGGGATGGCGAACACTGAAGCTTTCTTT
CASTSPGQGMANTEAFF
>TRBV12-3/TRBV12-4|TRBJ2-5|.|TRBD2
TGTGCCAGCAGTCAGTTGGCTAGCGGGCAGGAGACCCAGTACTTC
CASSQLASGQETQYF
>TRBV4-1|TRBJ2-7|.|.
TGCGCCAGCAGCCTCCGGGACCCGGACTACGAGCAGTACTTC
CASSLRDPDYEQYF
>TRBV24-1|TRBJ2-3|.|.
TGTGCCACCAGTGCCCCGGCCACAGATACGCAGTATTTT
CATSAPATDTQYF
>TRBV7-7|TRBJ2-3|.|.
TGTGCTAGCAGCCCAACCCGGGGGGCGGATACGCAGTATTTT
CASSPTRGADTQYF
>TRBV28|TRBJ1-2|few|.
TGTGCCAGCAGTTTTGGAGGCACCGGATGGGAAGGCTATGGCTACACCTTC
CASSFGGTGWEGYGYTF
>TRBV9|TRBJ2-7|few|.
TGTACCAGCAGCGTATCGGCCCTAACCTACGAGCAGTACTTC
CTSSVSALTYEQYF
>TRBV7-2|TRBJ2-3|.|.
TGTGCCAGCAGCCCCGGACAGACAGGCACAGATACGCAGTATTTT
CASSPGQTGTDTQYF
>TRBV10-3|TRBJ1-5|.|.
TGTGCCATCAAAGGGGAAGCTAATCAGCCCCAGCATTTT
CAIKGEANQPQHF
>TRBV29-1|TRBJ1-3|.|.
TGCAGCGTTGTAGGGAGCCCAGACTCTGGAAACACCATATATTTT
CSVVGSPDSGNTIYF
>TRBV6-5|TRBJ2-7|.|TRBD1
TGTGCCAGCAGTGTGACAGGGTTCGAGCAGTACTTC
CASSVTGFEQYF
>TRBV12-3/TRBV12-4|TRBJ2-5|.|TRBD1
TGTGCCAGCAGCGGAAAGGACAGGATTCGAGAGACCCAGTACTTC
CASSGKDRIRETQYF
>TRBV10-3|TRBJ2-5|.|TRBD1
TGTGCCATCAGTGATCGGGGGACAGGGGAGGAGACCCCGTACTTC
CAISDRGTGEETPYF
>TRBV29-1|TRBJ1-4|.|TRBD1
TGCAGCGTGACAGGGGCAACTAATGAAAAACTGTTTTTT
CSVTGATNEKLFF
>TRBV20-1|TRBJ1-1|.|.
TGCAGTGCCAGGTCCGAGAAGAACACTGAAGCTTTCTTT
CSARSEKNTEAFF
>TRBV15|TRBJ1-2|few|TRBD1
TGTGCCACCAGCAGAGATTACAAGGGGGCGGGGTATGGCTACACCTTC
CATSRDYKGAGYGYTF
>TRBV6-1|TRBJ2-1|.|.
TGTGCCAGCAGTGAAGCCCTGTTACGGTTCTTC
CASSEALLRFF
>TRBV2|TRBJ2-3|few|TRBD2
TGTGCCAGCAGTGACGTTATCGGGAGGGAAATAGATACGCAGTATTTT
CASSDVIGREIDTQYF
>TRBV7-3|TRBJ2-1|.|TRBD2
TGTGCCAGCAGCTTACTAGCGGGAGCAGGGGCCTACAATGAGCAGTTCTTC
CASSLLAGAGAYNEQFF
>TRBV7-3|TRBJ2-1|once|TRBD2
TGTGCCAGCAGCCAAGGGACTATCAATGAGCAGTTCTTC
CASSQGTINEQFF
>TRBV20-1|TRBJ1-1|.|.
TGCAGTGCTAGAGAACAGGTAAACACTGAAGCTTTCTTT
CSAREQVNTEAFF
>TRBV5-1|TRBJ2-6|.|.
TGCGCCAGCAGCTTGGAGGTGATAGGGGCCAACGTCCTGACTTTC
CASSLEVIGANVLTF
>TRBV6-5|TRBJ1-1|.|.
TGTGCCACCAGGAAGGGGACTGAAGCTTTCTTT
CATRKGTEAFF
>TRBV27|TRBJ2-7|few|TRBD1
TGTGCCAGCAGTGGGACAGGGGGAAGGGACCAGTACTTC
CASSGTGGRDQYF
>TRBV29-1|TRBJ1-2|.|.
TGCAGCGCCGCCGGTGGGGATATGGACTATGGCTACACCTTC
CSAAGGDMDYGYTF